These T cell receptor beta chains were read from a single sample in a study of identical twins. Each CDR3 protein is one row after TCRdb ran MiXCR on the 5' RACE reads. The repertoire holds approximately 220,000 distinct CDR3 sequences, with around 6.9% as singletons. The same specimen was also included in a second study, on yellow fever vaccine responses in identical twins.

The sequencing input was memory (CD45RO+) T cells sorted from blood. The receptor set was obtained from a woman younger than 30 in good health. CDR3s include the opening cysteine and the closing phenylalanine or tryptophan. D genes are given only for firm matches. Clone size is stated in some rows and not others, as once, few, many or a class when expanded.

>TRBV12-3/TRBV12-4|many|TRBJ2-6|.
TGTGCCAGCAGTTTAGGTTCAGGAACTTTCTCTGGGGCCAACGTCCTGACTTTC
CASSLGSGTFSGANVLTF
>TRBV20-1|few|TRBJ2-5|.
TGCAGTGCTAATAAGGGGGAGACCCAGTACTTC
CSANKGETQYF
>TRBV7-2|.|TRBJ2-5|TRBD2
TGTGCCAGCAGCTCCCGGACTAGCGGCGAGACCCAGTACTTC
CASSSRTSGETQYF
>TRBV6-5|.|TRBJ1-1|TRBD1
TGTGCCAGCAGTCGAGGGGGCACTGACGCTTTCTTT
CASSRGGTDAFF
>TRBV12-3/TRBV12-4|.|TRBJ2-7|TRBD1
TGTGCCAGCAGTTTGAGACAGGGGGGCGACGAGCAGTACTTC
CASSLRQGGDEQYF
>TRBV28|many|TRBJ2-7|.
TGTGCCAGCAGGGGGACGGATACCCGGGAGCAGTACTTC
CASRGTDTREQYF
>TRBV20-1|many|TRBJ1-6|.
TGCAGTGCTAGAGATTTTTCGGGCAGCTTTAATTCACCCCTCCACTTT
CSARDFSGSFNSPLHF
>TRBV27|many|TRBJ2-3|TRBD2
TGTGCCAGCAGTCTATCAGCGGGAGGATTCACAGATACGCAGTATTTT
CASSLSAGGFTDTQYF
>TRBV2|few|TRBJ2-3|.
TGTGCCAGCAGTGTTAGAGATACGCAGTATTTT
CASSVRDTQYF
>TRBV5-1|.|TRBJ2-7|.
TGCGCCAGCAGCTTGGCGTTGTCGTCGGAGACCTACGAGCAGTACTTC
CASSLALSSETYEQYF
>TRBV7-2|many|TRBJ1-5|.
TGTGCCAGCAGCTCGGGTAGCAATCAGCCCCAGCATTTT
CASSSGSNQPQHF
>TRBV20-1|.|TRBJ1-1|TRBD1
TGCAGTGCTAGGGAAACCGGGACAGTTGCTTTCTTT
CSARETGTVAFF
>TRBV5-1|many|TRBJ2-5|.
TGCGCCAGCAGCTTTACAGGGTTGTACCAAGAGACCCAGTACTTC
CASSFTGLYQETQYF
>TRBV15|many|TRBJ2-3|TRBD1
TGTGCCACCAGCAGTCAATCACCGGGACAGGGGACAGATACGCAGTATTTT
CATSSQSPGQGTDTQYF
>TRBV4-2|many|TRBJ2-1|TRBD2
TGTGCCAGCAGCCCCGGGACTAGCGGGAGCAATGAGCAGTTCTTC
CASSPGTSGSNEQFF
>TRBV11-1|few|TRBJ1-2|.
TGTGCCAGCAGCTTCTCCCTCTGGGGACTGCAAGCTAACTATGGCTACACCTTC
CASSFSLWGLQANYGYTF
>TRBV7-9|many|TRBJ2-7|TRBD1
TGTGCCAGCAGCTTAGCCGGGGACAGGGGCTACGAGCAGTACTTC
CASSLAGDRGYEQYF
>TRBV20-1|few|TRBJ1-4|TRBD1
TGCAGTGCTAGAGTAAACAGGGGGCTAACTAATGAAAAACTGTTTTTT
CSARVNRGLTNEKLFF
>TRBV2|few|TRBJ1-6|TRBD1
TGTGCCAGCAGTGAGATTGGAGCAGGGGGTAATTCACCCCTCCACTTT
CASSEIGAGGNSPLHF
>TRBV2|.|TRBJ2-5|TRBD2
TGTACCTTCAGTTCTAGGGGTAGGGGACTAGCGGGGAAAGAGACCCAGTACTTC
CTFSSRGRGLAGKETQYF
>TRBV7-2|many|TRBJ2-3|TRBD2
TGTGCCAGCGGGAGGGCTAAAGATACGCAGTATTTT
CASGRAKDTQYF
>TRBV7-2|many|TRBJ2-7|.
TGTGCCAGCAGCTTAGCGAGGGGGATCTACGAGCAGTACTTC
CASSLARGIYEQYF
>TRBV28|.|TRBJ2-3|.
TGTGCCAGCAGCCTATCCCAGGGGACTAGCACAGATACGCAGTATTTT
CASSLSQGTSTDTQYF
>TRBV7-9|many|TRBJ2-1|.
TGTGCCAGCAGCCCGAGTACTGCTGAGCAGTTCTTC
CASSPSTAEQFF
>TRBV11-2|.|TRBJ1-5|.
TGTGCCAGCAGCCCCGGGACTTACAATCAGCCCCAGCATTTT
CASSPGTYNQPQHF
>TRBV29-1|many|TRBJ2-7|.
TGCAGCGTTAATGCGGGCCGGAACGAGCAGTACTTC
CSVNAGRNEQYF
>TRBV9|many|TRBJ1-1|.
TGTGCCAGCAGCGTAGTGGCCGGGAACACTGAAGCTTTCTTT
CASSVVAGNTEAFF
>TRBV20-1|many|TRBJ2-1|.
TGCACATCCGACGGGGGCACGGGACTCTACAATGAGCAGTTCTTC
CTSDGGTGLYNEQFF
>TRBV5-1|few|TRBJ2-2|TRBD2
TGCGCCAGCAGCTCAAGCGGGGGGCTCACCGGGGAGCTGTTTTTT
CASSSSGGLTGELFF
>TRBV5-1|many|TRBJ2-5|.
TGCGCCAGCAGCGTCGGACAGCAAGAGACCCAGTACTTC
CASSVGQQETQYF
>TRBV27|many|TRBJ2-2|TRBD1
TGTGCCAGCAGCACAATAGGGACAGCCTCCGGGGAGCTGTTTTTT
CASSTIGTASGELFF
>TRBV5-6|.|TRBJ2-3|.
TGTGCCAGCAACTCGTTGGGCACAGATACGCAGTATTTT
CASNSLGTDTQYF
>TRBV4-3|many|TRBJ2-1|.
TGCGCCAGCAGCCAAGAAGTGGGGGCCTACAATGAGCAGTTCTTC
CASSQEVGAYNEQFF
>TRBV28|few|TRBJ2-7|.
TGTGCCAGCACCATAACGGGGGGCGTTTACGAGCAGTACTTC
CASTITGGVYEQYF
>TRBV12-3/TRBV12-4|many|TRBJ2-3|.
TGTGCCAGCAGTTTTTCGGCTGCGGGATCCACAGATACGCAGTATTTT
CASSFSAAGSTDTQYF
>TRBV2|few|TRBJ2-2|TRBD1
TGTGCCAGCACCCCTCGGACAGGATCCACCGGGGAGCTGTTTTTT
CASTPRTGSTGELFF
>TRBV4-3|.|TRBJ2-1|TRBD2
TGCGCCAGCAGCCGGTACGCTAGCGGGAGTTTTCAAGTCTACAATGAGCAGTTCTTC
CASSRYASGSFQVYNEQFF
>TRBV6-5|.|TRBJ2-3|.
TGTGCCAGCAGTTACGGACACGGCAACACAGATACGCAGTATTTT
CASSYGHGNTDTQYF
>TRBV5-1|few|TRBJ2-7|.
TGCGCCAGCAGCTTGGCTGAGGGACAAGTGCACGAGCAGTACTTC
CASSLAEGQVHEQYF
>TRBV12-3/TRBV12-4|many|TRBJ2-5|.
TGTGCCAGCAGTTTTAGCGGAGAGACCCAGTACTTC
CASSFSGETQYF
>TRBV7-2|.|TRBJ1-2|.
TGTGCCAGCAGCCCGGGGTTTCCTAAAGATGATGGCTACACCTTC
CASSPGFPKDDGYTF
>TRBV14|many|TRBJ2-2|.
TGTGCCAGCAGCCCCTTTGTGGCCGGGGAGCTGTTTTTT
CASSPFVAGELFF
>TRBV6-1|few|TRBJ1-5|TRBD1
TGTGCCAGCAGTAGAGGGGGCGATCAGCCCCAGCATTTT
CASSRGGDQPQHF
>TRBV6-1|few|TRBJ1-5|.
TGTGCCAGCAGTGAAGCGCGGCGGGAACAGCCCCAGCATTTT
CASSEARREQPQHF
>TRBV12-3/TRBV12-4|many|TRBJ2-6|TRBD2
TGTGCCAGCAGTTTTGCTAGCGGAACTACTGGGGCCAACGTCCTGACTTTC
CASSFASGTTGANVLTF
>TRBV6-5|.|TRBJ2-7|TRBD2
TGTGCCAGCAGTTACCCAGCCTCTGGGAGCGGGGGTCCACTCGAGCAGTACTTC
CASSYPASGSGGPLEQYF
>TRBV7-9|.|TRBJ1-3|.
TGTGCCAGCAGCTTAATTGGGGGAGGAAACACCATATATTTT
CASSLIGGGNTIYF